This T cell receptor beta chain was retrieved from a study of somatic mutations in cytotoxic T cells in rheumatoid arthritis (dated by TCRdb to the late 2010s). Background for the entire study: Peripheral blood (about 32 ml EDTA) was collected from patients immediately after diagnosis and before any treatment began. Some T-cell populations stained with V beta antibodies were sorted by flow on a FACSAria II or Sony SH800 to nearly 100% purity, with sorted V beta1+ cells additionally subjected to TCRB sequencing. Whether expanded CD8+ T-cell clones in untreated, newly diagnosed rheumatoid arthritis carry somatic mutations was the study question, and clonality was characterized with TCRB deep sequencing. TCRB deep sequencing was performed for about 70 rheumatoid arthritis patients and 20 healthy controls. Patients and controls did not essentially differ in median age, which was nearly identical between the groups. The full study reports these points: In patients, CD8+ clonality rose with age (Spearman r=0.49), which was not the case in healthy controls. In 8 out of 65 patients, more than 20% of CD8+ cells belonged to the largest CD8+ clone, while several identical CD8+ TCRB sequences were shared between blood and synovial fluid. The expanded CD8+ clones had unknown antigen targets, and not appearing in virus-specific databases did not rule out that they were virus-specific. Rheumatoid arthritis patients and age-matched healthy controls did not significantly differ in CD8+ T-cell clonality. The finding that TRBV07 was slightly underrepresented in patients was left unadjusted for multiple comparisons.

Notes on this clone: Its antigen is not yet known. No clone much larger than this one lies a single base away; base qualities are absent.

Flow cytometry confirmed the purity of CD4+ and CD8+ cells that had been isolated by positive magnetic bead selection on an AutoMACS. Clonal expansions were first screened by flow cytometry with a TCR V beta antibody panel, then characterized by TCRB deep sequencing of sorted CD8+ fractions. Isolation of peripheral blood mononuclear cells was done through Ficoll-Paque PLUS density gradient separation. DNA from CD4-enriched, CD8-enriched or PBMC samples was extracted using Nucleospin Tissue or Tissue XS kits and then quantified on a Qubit 2.0 fluorometer. TCRB CDR3 sequencing used the immunoSEQ assay on genomic DNA. The study's own analysis went as follows. Published virus-specific TCRB sequences were compared with patient CD8+ clones larger than 1%, and only a few matches were found. The analyses included only productive TCRB rearrangements. Defining a clone by its unique TCRB CDR3 sequence, the study calculated clonality as a productive clonality index derived from Shannon entropy. The template counts of each clone relative to the total templates per sample were used to calculate repertoire overlap between two samples. V-gene usage from TCRB sequencing and V-gene usage measured by flow cytometry were correlated (Spearman r of 0.6 to 0.7). TCRdb re-hosts the immuneACCESS table, in-frame sequences only. Its copies lack some clones; in the studies checked, an unresolved V gene accounts for under half of them, and the cause for the rest is not known. V and J calls and clone size follow that table, whereas D and trimming were derived from the DNA. Present in this sample are 3,500 to 5,000 clones, under 95% of which were seen just once. Of the sample, roughly 7.5% falls within the top ten clones.

V is pruned by 5 bases and J by 5 bases, leaving 5 bases of the junction without a gene match. Looking up the germline V gene (reference sequence) yields CDR1 SEHNR and CDR2 FQNEAQ. Measured from the cysteine to the phenylalanine, the CDR3 is 14 residues long. Here the CDR3 DNA is all that survives: 42 bases in frame from base 1. This TCR was sampled from a woman aged 60-70 years with rheumatoid arthritis. The sequencing input was CD8+ T cells sorted from blood. The receptor chain draws on TRBV7-9 and TRBJ2-7, with 11 central nucleotides matching TRBD1. CDR3 sequence: CASSRGQGANEQYF. The DNA sequence is as follows: TGTGCCAGCAGCCGTGGACAGGGGGCAAACGAGCAGTACTTC. Beyond the CDR3, the reference TRBV7-9 and TRBJ2-7 genes provide the residues; the full variable domain reads: DTGVSQNPRHKITKRGQNVTFRCDPISEHNRLYWYRQTLGQGPEFLTYFQNEAQLEKSRLLSDRFSAERPKGSFSTLEIQRTEQGDSAMYLCASSRGQGANEQYFGPGTRLTVT.